This T cell receptor beta chain was identified during a study of T cell responses to AZD1222 COVID-19 vaccine. The CDR3 sequence is 12 residues long. The germline V gene encodes CDR1 SGHVS and CDR2 FQNEAQ. Between the trimmed V and J ends, which lost 5 bases and 11 bases, there was a span of 16 bases. In this sample, this clone turned up a few times. Profiling relied on immunoSEQ multiplex PCR, and the TCRdb table lists in-frame clones only, not all of them. The sample has some 150,000 clones; 70% to 90% are singletons. The gene calls are TRBV7-8 and TRBJ2-7, with a possible D match to TRBD1 (5 bases). The sequence was collected from an adult who received the MenACWY meningococcal vaccine as a control. This sample comprised peripheral blood, obtained 28 days after the second dose of the MenACWY control vaccine. The CDR3 region is CASSHFRDEEYF. In DNA form, the CDR3 reads TGTGCCAGCAGCCACTTCAGGGATGAGGAGTACTTC.